These 2 T cell receptor beta chains share one sample of origin, sequenced in a study of cytomegalovirus exposure and HLA in healthy donors. PCR was performed using 60 Vbeta and 13 Jbeta primers. Some clones are missing from TCRdb's copy, which holds only in-frame ones; the method was immunoSEQ multiplex PCR. Among more than 150,000 clones listed, 75% to 85% were seen once. Sequenced material: PBMCs. Receptor source: a boy younger than 18 in good health and CMV-seronegative.

The chain couples TRBV30 to TRBJ2-7; 8 bases map to TRBD1. The ends lost 0 bases at V and 3 bases at J; junction bases unmatched: 7. Germline lookup yields CDR1 GTSNPN and CDR2 SVGIG (reference sequence). CDR3 length: 15 residues. DNA for the CDR3: TGTGCCTGGAGTGTAGGTACAGGGGGGAGCTACGAGCAGTACTTC. Its translation is CAWSVGTGGSYEQYF.

The V gene is TRBV6-5, the J gene TRBJ2-7, with 11 positions matching TRBD2. Germline lookup yields CDR1 MNHEY and CDR2 SVGAGI. CDR3 size: 15 residues. The V gene end was trimmed by 5 bases and the J gene end by 1 base; junction bases not matched to a gene: 4. The CDR3 DNA sequence: TGTGCCAGCAGTCTACGACTAGCGGGGTCCTACGAGCAGTACTTC. It translates to CASSLRLAGSYEQYF.